A single sample gave rise to the 24 T cell receptor beta chains below, sequenced in a study of Graves' ophthalmopathy and Graves' hyperthyroidism. Scientists amplified the TCR beta CDR3 regions from RNA transcripts. First-round RT-PCR with HTBI primers preceded a second-round multiplex PCR. MiXCR, applied by TCRdb to the multiplex PCR reads, yields one record per CDR3 protein. Among about 550,000 distinct CDR3 sequences listed, approximately 35% were seen once. The sequenced sample was peripheral blood or thyroid tissue (not recorded which). Every receptor here comes from an adult man with Graves' hyperthyroidism.

This clonotype was picked up a small number of times. V usage is TRBV5-6 and J usage is TRBJ2-2, with 8 bases that match TRBD2. Looked up from germline, CDR1 is SGHDT and CDR2 is YYEEEE. After removal of 4 bases from V and 2 bases from J, the junction contained 13 bases not matched to a gene. The CDR3 sequence is 18 residues long. The chain's CDR3 is CASSQIPLAGINTGELFF. The CDR3 region has the DNA TGTGCCAGCAGCCAGATTCCGTTAGCGGGAATTAACACCGGGGAGCTGTTTTTT.

The table lists this clonotype with a few counts. V gene TRBV20-1 combines with J gene TRBJ2-5; possible D gene TRBD2, 5 bases. The CDR3 is 13 residues long. Per the germline V gene, CDR1 is DFQATT and CDR2 is SNEGSKA (reference sequence). The V and J ends lost 1 base and 0 bases respectively, with 6 bases between them. CDR3 sequence reads: CSARAGNQETQYF. The CDR3 coding sequence is TGCAGTGCTAGAGCGGGAAACCAAGAGACCCAGTACTTC.

This clonotype occurred many times. The rearrangement links TRBV7-2 to TRBJ2-7; 7 nucleotides align to TRBD2. V gave up 1 base and J gave up 6 bases; unmatched junction bases: 3. CDR1 SGHTA and CDR2 FQGNSA come from the germline V gene. The CDR3 has 13 residues. The CDR3, as DNA: TGTGCCAGCAGCTTAGGGGGGGGTGGCGAGCAGTACTTC. This gives the protein CASSLGGGGEQYF.

This clonotype was observed once. This sequence may be a read error, since a much larger clone differs from it by one base. A read error is likely, as this CDR3 ends without the conserved phenylalanine or tryptophan. The rearrangement uses TRBV20-1 and TRBJ2-7, with a possible D match to TRBD2 (5 bases). This CDR3 has 14 amino acids. Trimming cost V 6 bases and J 0 bases, with 15 bases left between them. Looked up from germline, CDR1 is DFQATT and CDR2 is SNEGSKA (reference sequence). CDR3 loop: CSAGEAAASYEQYS. CDR3 nucleotide sequence: TGCAGTGCCGGCGAGGCAGCGGCCTCCTACGAGCAGTACTCC.

With respect to this clonotype: A much larger clone lies a single base off, so this may be a read error. The V and J genes are TRBV19 and TRBJ1-5; D possibly corresponds to TRBD1 (5 bases). The germline V gene has CDR1 LNHDA and CDR2 SQIVND (reference sequence). Trimming pared 8 bases from V and 1 base from J, leaving 15 bases between. The CDR3 extends over 15 amino acids. The DNA of the CDR3 is TGTGCCAGTGCTTACACAGGAAAAAGCAATCAGCCCCAGCATTTT. Encoded protein: CASAYTGKSNQPQHF.

This chain connects TRBV12-3 or TRBV12-4 to TRBJ1-1; the D is unclear. V lost 3 bases, J lost 6 bases, and 11 bases lay in between. CDR3 length equals 13 residues. Here the CDR3 reads CASSFGQIAEAFF. As DNA, the CDR3 is TGTGCCAGCAGTTTTGGTCAGATCGCTGAAGCTTTCTTT.

The V gene is TRBV5-4, the J gene TRBJ2-7; TRBD1 agrees at 8 bases. The CDR3 totals 15 residues. Per the germline V gene, CDR1 is SGHNT and CDR2 is YYREEE (reference sequence). Trimming removed 4 bases from V and 3 bases from J; junction bases left unmatched: 9. CDR3 nucleotide sequence: TGTGCCAGCAGCCCCGGGGACAGGCACTACTACGAGCAGTACTTC. This sequence encodes CASSPGDRHYYEQYF.

Only a few counts were recorded for this clonotype. V usage is TRBV6-6 and J usage is TRBJ1-4; 7 bases map to TRBD1. The CDR3 sequence is 13 residues long. Trimming cost V 7 bases and J 12 bases; bases outside gene matches: 11. CDR1 MNHNY and CDR2 SVGAGI come from the germline V gene (reference sequence). CDR3 DNA: TGTGCCAGCACCCCCGGGACAGCCGGGGAACTGTTTTTT. Translating it yields CASTPGTAGELFF.

This clonotype has at least ten counts. This chain joins TRBV2 and TRBJ1-5; D is uncertain. The ends were cut back, 6 bases at V and 12 bases at J, with 15 bases in the middle. This CDR3 is 12 amino acids long. Germline V gene data show CDR1 as SNHLY and CDR2 as FYNNEI. In DNA, the CDR3 is TGTGCCAGCAGGGATAGACACGTTCTCCAGCATTTT. It yields the protein CASRDRHVLQHF.

CDR3 DNA: TGCAGTGCTAGAGATGTCCGGGACAGCTTCTACGAGCAGTACTTC. Translation gives CSARDVRDSFYEQYF. The V and J genes are TRBV20-1 and TRBJ2-7, with TRBD1 matching 7 bases. CDR1 DFQATT and CDR2 SNEGSKA come from the germline V gene (reference sequence). Germline trimming cut 0 bases from V and 3 bases from J; bases unmatched to any gene: 8. The CDR3 consists of 15 residues.

The gene calls are TRBV28 and TRBJ1-4; 7 nucleotides align to TRBD1. The J segment lost 10 bases and the V segment lost 4 bases, leaving 12 bases of the junction unmatched. CDR1 MDHEN and CDR2 SYDVKM come from the germline V gene. The CDR3 is made up of 15 amino acids. The CDR3: CASSSSTGALGKLFF. CDR3 sequence (DNA): TGTGCCAGCAGTTCGTCAACAGGGGCTCTCGGAAAACTGTTTTTT.

This clonotype was counted between two and nine times. The chain couples TRBV7-9 to TRBJ2-3, with 10 bases lining up with TRBD2. Germline V gene sequence: CDR1 SEHNR, CDR2 FQNEAQ (reference sequence). CDR3 length: 14 residues. V lost 5 bases and J lost 3; bases outside the gene matches: 2. DNA for the CDR3: TGTGCCAGCAGCCCTAGCGGGGGTACAGATACGCAGTATTTT. Its translation: CASSPSGGTDTQYF.

This chain connects TRBV10-3 to TRBJ2-5; D not resolved. The ends were cut back, 6 bases at V and 4 bases at J, with 12 bases in the middle. Germline values: CDR1 ENHRY, CDR2 SYGVKD. The CDR3 is 13 residues long. The CDR3 loop is CAISSARGETQYF. The CDR3 DNA reads as TGTGCCATCAGCAGCGCCCGAGGAGAGACCCAGTACTTC.

This clonotype was counted ten times or more. This CDR3 is CSVAAGSYNSPLHF. CDR3 coding DNA: TGCAGCGTTGCCGCGGGCTCCTATAATTCACCCCTCCACTTT. The V gene is TRBV29-1, the J gene TRBJ1-6, with D hard to call. Between the trimmed V and J ends, which lost 4 bases and 0 bases, there was a span of 7 bases. Germline V gene lookup returns CDR1 SQVTM and CDR2 ANQGSEA. This CDR3 has 14 residues.

The V and J genes are TRBV7-9 and TRBJ2-6, with 10 bases matching TRBD2. The germline V gene encodes CDR1 SEHNR and CDR2 FQNEAQ (reference sequence). The CDR3 consists of 12 residues. Germline trimming cut 5 bases from V and 18 bases from J; bases unmatched to any gene: 7. The CDR3 bases are TGTGCCAGCAGCGCCGGACTAGCGGCCTCGACTTTC. Its translation is CASSAGLAASTF.

The chain joins TRBV2 to TRBJ1-5, with a weak D call TRBD1 (5 bases). The CDR3 has 14 amino acids. Germline loops: CDR1 SNHLY, CDR2 FYNNEI. V lost 2 bases, J lost 11 bases, and 16 bases lay in between. Here the CDR3 reads CASSERGLAGAQHF. Written as DNA, the CDR3 is TGTGCCAGCAGTGAAAGGGGACTAGCGGGGGCCCAGCATTTT.

This clonotype came up many times. The V call is TRBV5-1, the J call TRBJ1-3, with no clear D. The CDR3 consists of 12 residues. The germline V gene has CDR1 SGHRS and CDR2 YFSETQ. The V gene lost 1 base and the J gene lost 2 bases, with 1 base spanning the gap. CDR3 sequence (DNA): TGCGCCAGCAGCTTGACTGGAAACACCATATATTTT. Protein product: CASSLTGNTIYF.

This clonotype was counted at least ten times. The V call is TRBV15, the J call TRBJ1-2; no reliable D call. CDR1 and CDR2 (germline): LNHNV, YYDKDF (reference sequence). Between the trimmed V and J ends, which lost 0 bases and 14 bases, there was a span of 13 bases. There are 12 residues in the CDR3. The CDR3 spells CATSRDRAAGTF. The DNA of the CDR3 is TGTGCCACCAGCAGAGATAGAGCCGCCGGTACCTTC.

This chain connects TRBV10-1 to TRBJ2-7, with TRBD1 matching over 7 bases. V dropped 9 bases and J dropped 7; count of bases not matched to a gene: 6. CDR3 length: 11 amino acids. Germline V gene data show CDR1 as WNHNN and CDR2 as SYGVQD (reference sequence). The CDR3 DNA reads TGCGCCAGGGACAGGCGTAGGGAGCAGTACTTC. It codes for CARDRRREQYF.

This clonotype was seen repeatedly, ten times or more. This chain connects TRBV20-1 to TRBJ2-5; D gene unclear. CDR1 is DFQATT, CDR2 SNEGSKA, per germline (reference sequence). The V end was cut by 0 bases, the J end by 5 bases, with 4 bases between. CDR3 length equals 11 residues. The CDR3 DNA reads as TGCAGTGCTAGAGAGCGGGAGACCCAGTACTTC. It is translated as CSARERETQYF.

About this clonotype: This is likely a read error, given that the CDR3 carries no conserved phenylalanine or tryptophan at its end. The DNA is left out, because the CDR3 cannot be placed on it with certainty; the CDR3 is given as TCRdb lists it. The chain carries TRBV2 and TRBJ1-4. Germline CDR1 SNHLY, CDR2 FYNNEI. Both ends counted, the CDR3 spans 11 residues. The CDR3 protein is CASRLAGGRLV.

This clonotype came up many times. J is TRBJ1-5 and V is TRBV10-3, with a possible D match to TRBD1 (5 bases). Germline loops: CDR1 ENHRY, CDR2 SYGVKD. V lost 5 bases to trimming and J lost 5 bases, with 10 bases between them. This CDR3 region has 13 residues. The CDR3 protein is CAISREGDQPQHF. The CDR3 DNA follows: TGTGCCATCAGTCGGGAAGGGGATCAGCCCCAGCATTTT.

This clonotype was picked up many times. V gene TRBV3-1 combines with J gene TRBJ1-6; D unclear. Trimming took 1 base from V and 10 from J, leaving 5 bases between them. CDR1 is LGHDT and CDR2 is YNNKEL in the germline V gene (reference sequence). The CDR3 runs to 12 residues. CDR3 bases: TGTGCCAGCAGCCAAGCGCGCTCACCCCTCCACTTT. Translating gives CASSQARSPLHF.

This clonotype was detected only a few times. The chain couples TRBV30 to TRBJ1-4; D is uncertain. CDR1 GTSNPN and CDR2 SVGIG come from the germline V gene (reference sequence). Trimming stripped 4 bases from V and 5 bases from J, with 11 bases between. CDR3 length: 13 amino acids. Here the CDR3 DNA reads TGTGCCTGGACGAGGTCTAGGAATGAAAAACTGTTTTTT. Amino acids: CAWTRSRNEKLFF.